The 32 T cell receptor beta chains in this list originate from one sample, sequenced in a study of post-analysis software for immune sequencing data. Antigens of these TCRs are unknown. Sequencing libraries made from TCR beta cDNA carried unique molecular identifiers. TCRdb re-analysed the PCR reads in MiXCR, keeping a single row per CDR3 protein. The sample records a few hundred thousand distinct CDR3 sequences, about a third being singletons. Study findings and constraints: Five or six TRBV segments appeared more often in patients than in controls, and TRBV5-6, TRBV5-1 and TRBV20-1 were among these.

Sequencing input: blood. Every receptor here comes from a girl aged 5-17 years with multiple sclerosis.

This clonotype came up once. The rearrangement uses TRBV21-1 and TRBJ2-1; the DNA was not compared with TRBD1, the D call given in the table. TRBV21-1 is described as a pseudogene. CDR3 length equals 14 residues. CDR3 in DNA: TGTGCCAACGGGACACCTAGCTCCTACAATGAGCAGTTCTTC. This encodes CANGTPSSYNEQFF.

CDR3 sequence reads: CASSQRGKGQETQYF. Here the CDR3 DNA reads TGTGCCAGCAGCCAGCGGGGTAAGGGGCAAGAGACCCAGTACTTC. The V call is TRBV3-1, the J call TRBJ2-5; a possible D gene is TRBD2 (6 bases). The V end lost 3 bases, the J end lost 2 bases, and 13 bases lay between the germline ends. CDR3 length equals 15 residues. CDR1 LGHDT and CDR2 YNNKEL come from the germline V gene (reference sequence).

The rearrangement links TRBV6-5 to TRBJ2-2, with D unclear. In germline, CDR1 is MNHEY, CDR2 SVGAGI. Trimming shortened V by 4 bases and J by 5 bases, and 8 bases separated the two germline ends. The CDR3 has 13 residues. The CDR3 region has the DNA TGTGCCAGCAGTTCAGTGGGAACCGGGGAGCTGTTTTTT. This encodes CASSSVGTGELFF.

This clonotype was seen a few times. The CDR3 nucleotides read TGTGCCACCAGCAGGGGAAACTATGGCTACACCTTC. This translates into CATSRGNYGYTF. V and J are TRBV24-1 and TRBJ1-2; tentatively, D is TRBD1 (6 bases). V was clipped by 7 bases and J by 2 bases, with 7 bases between them. This CDR3 comprises 12 residues. Germline CDR1 and CDR2: KGHDR and SFDVKD.

CDR3 coding DNA: TGTGCTAGTGGTGCGCAGACAGGGCGAACAGATACGCAGTATTTT. Translated: CASGAQTGRTDTQYF. V and J are TRBV12-5 and TRBJ2-3, with 7 bases identical to TRBD1. J lost 3 bases, V lost 5 bases, and 8 bases had no gene match. Germline V gene lookup returns CDR1 LGHNT and CDR2 FRNRAP. CDR3 size: 15 residues.

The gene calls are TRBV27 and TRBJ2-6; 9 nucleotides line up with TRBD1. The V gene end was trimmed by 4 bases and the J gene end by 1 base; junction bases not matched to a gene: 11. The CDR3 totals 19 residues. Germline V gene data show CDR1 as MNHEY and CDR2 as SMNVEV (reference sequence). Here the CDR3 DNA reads TGTGCCAGCAGTTCCCTAAGGGGACAGGGCTTTTCTGGGGCCAACGTCCTGACTTTC. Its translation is CASSSLRGQGFSGANVLTF.

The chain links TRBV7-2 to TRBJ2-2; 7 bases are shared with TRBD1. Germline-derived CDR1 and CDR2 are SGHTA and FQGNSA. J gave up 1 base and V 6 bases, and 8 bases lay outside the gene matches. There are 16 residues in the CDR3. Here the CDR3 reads CASSKWDSRNTGELFF. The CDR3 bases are TGTGCCAGCAGTAAATGGGACAGCCGGAACACCGGGGAGCTGTTTTTT. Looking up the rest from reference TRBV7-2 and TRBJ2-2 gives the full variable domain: GAGVSQSPSNKVTEKGKDVELRCDPISGHTALYWYRQSLGQGLEFLIYFQGNSAPDKSGLPSDRFSAERTGGSVSTLTIQRTQQEDSAVYLCASSKWDSRNTGELFFGEGSRLTVL.

The CDR3 nucleotides read TGCGCCAGCAGTCAGGGGGGCCGAGTGGAAGAGACCCAGTACTTC. Translation: CASSQGGRVEETQYF. The rearrangement links TRBV5-1 to TRBJ2-5; D might be TRBD1 (7 bases). The CDR3 contains 15 residues. CDR1 and CDR2 (germline): SGHRS, YFSETQ. Trimming left V 5 bases short and J 3 bases short, with 17 bases between. The whole variable domain, filled in from reference TRBV5-1 and TRBJ2-5, reads KAGVTQTPRYLIKTRGQQVTLSCSPISGHRSVSWYQQTPGQGLQFLFEYFSETQRNKGNFPGRFSGRQFSNSRSEMNVSTLELGDSALYLCASSQGGRVEETQYFGPGTRLLVL.

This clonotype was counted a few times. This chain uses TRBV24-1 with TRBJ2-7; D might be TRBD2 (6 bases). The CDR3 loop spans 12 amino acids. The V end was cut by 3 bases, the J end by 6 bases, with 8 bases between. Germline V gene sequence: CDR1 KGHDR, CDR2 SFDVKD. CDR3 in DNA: TGTGCCACCAGTGATGACGGGGGCGAGCAGTACTTC. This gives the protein CATSDDGGEQYF.

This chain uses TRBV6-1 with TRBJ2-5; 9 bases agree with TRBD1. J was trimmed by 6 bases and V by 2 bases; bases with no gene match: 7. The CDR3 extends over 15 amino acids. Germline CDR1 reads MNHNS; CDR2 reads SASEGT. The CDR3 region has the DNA TGTGCCAGCAGTGAATGGGACAGGGAAGAAAAGACCCAGTACTTC. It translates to CASSEWDREEKTQYF.

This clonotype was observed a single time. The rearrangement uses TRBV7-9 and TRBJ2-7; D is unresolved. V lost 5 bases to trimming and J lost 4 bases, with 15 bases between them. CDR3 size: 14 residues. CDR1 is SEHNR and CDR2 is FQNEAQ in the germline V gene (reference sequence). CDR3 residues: CASSPDRHPYEQYF. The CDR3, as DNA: TGTGCCAGCAGCCCGGATCGCCACCCATACGAGCAGTACTTC.

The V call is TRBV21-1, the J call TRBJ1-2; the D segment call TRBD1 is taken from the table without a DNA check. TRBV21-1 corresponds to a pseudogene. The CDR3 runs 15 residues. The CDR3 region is CASSTRTERDYGYTF. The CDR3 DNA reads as TGTGCCAGCAGCACCCGGACAGAGAGAGACTATGGCTACACCTTC.

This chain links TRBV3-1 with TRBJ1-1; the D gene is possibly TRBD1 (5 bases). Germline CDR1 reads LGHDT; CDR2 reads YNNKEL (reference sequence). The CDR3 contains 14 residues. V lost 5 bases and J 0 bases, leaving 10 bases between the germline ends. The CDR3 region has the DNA TGTGCCAGCAGCACACGAGGGGTGAACACTGAAGCTTTCTTT. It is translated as CASSTRGVNTEAFF.

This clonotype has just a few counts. CDR3 in amino acids: CASSEDGAYEQYF. CDR3 bases: TGTGCCAGCAGTGAGGACGGTGCCTACGAGCAGTACTTC. The chain combines TRBV2 with TRBJ2-7, with D unclear. From germline, CDR1 is SNHLY and CDR2 FYNNEI. The CDR3 totals 13 residues. Trimming removed 3 bases at V and 2 bases at J, with 8 bases between.

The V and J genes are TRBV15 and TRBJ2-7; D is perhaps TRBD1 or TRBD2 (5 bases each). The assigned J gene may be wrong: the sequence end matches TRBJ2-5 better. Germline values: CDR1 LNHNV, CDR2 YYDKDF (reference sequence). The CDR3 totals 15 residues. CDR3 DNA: TGTGCCACCAGCCCGGGATTTACAGGCTGGGCGACCCAGTACTTC. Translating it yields CATSPGFTGWATQYF.

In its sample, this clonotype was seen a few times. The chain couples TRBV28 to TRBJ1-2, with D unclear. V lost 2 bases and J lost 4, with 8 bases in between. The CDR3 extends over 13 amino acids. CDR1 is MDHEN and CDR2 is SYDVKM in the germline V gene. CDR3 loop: CASSLNSLYGYTF. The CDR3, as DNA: TGTGCCAGCAGTTTAAACAGTCTCTATGGCTACACCTTC.

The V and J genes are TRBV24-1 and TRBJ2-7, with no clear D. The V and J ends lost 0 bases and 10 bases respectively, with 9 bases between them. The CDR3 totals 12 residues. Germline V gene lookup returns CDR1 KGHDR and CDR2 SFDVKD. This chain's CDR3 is CATSDLLGRQYF. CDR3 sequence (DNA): TGTGCCACCAGTGATTTGCTAGGGCGTCAGTACTTC.

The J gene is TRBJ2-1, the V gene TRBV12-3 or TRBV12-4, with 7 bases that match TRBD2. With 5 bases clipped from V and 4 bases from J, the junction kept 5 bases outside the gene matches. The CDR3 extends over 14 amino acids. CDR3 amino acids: CASSTGLLYNEQFF. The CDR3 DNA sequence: TGTGCCAGCAGTACGGGACTATTGTACAATGAGCAGTTCTTC.

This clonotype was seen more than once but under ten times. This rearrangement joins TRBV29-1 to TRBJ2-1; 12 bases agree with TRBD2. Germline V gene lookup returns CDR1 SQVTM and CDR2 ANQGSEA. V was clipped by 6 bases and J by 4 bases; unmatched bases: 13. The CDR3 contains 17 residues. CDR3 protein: CSVPRWVLAGGYNEQFF. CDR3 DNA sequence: TGCAGCGTCCCCCGGTGGGTACTAGCGGGGGGATACAATGAGCAGTTCTTC.

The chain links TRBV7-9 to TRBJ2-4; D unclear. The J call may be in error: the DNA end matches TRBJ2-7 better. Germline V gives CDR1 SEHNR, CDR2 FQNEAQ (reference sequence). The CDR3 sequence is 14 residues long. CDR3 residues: CASSLQVDSYEQYF. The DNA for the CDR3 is TGTGCCAGCAGCTTACAGGTGGACTCCTACGAGCAGTACTTC.

CDR3 coding DNA: TGTGCCACCGCTGTGGTGGTATGGAATGAGCAGTTCTTC. Translating gives CATAVVVWNEQFF. The chain has TRBV24-1 and TRBJ2-1; D is unresolved. From germline, CDR1 is KGHDR and CDR2 SFDVKD. CDR3 length: 13 amino acids. V gave up 9 bases and J gave up 7 bases, with 15 bases separating them.

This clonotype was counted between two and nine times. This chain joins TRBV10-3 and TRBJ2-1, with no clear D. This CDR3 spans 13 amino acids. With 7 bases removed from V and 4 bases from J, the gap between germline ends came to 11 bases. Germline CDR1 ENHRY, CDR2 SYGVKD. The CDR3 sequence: CAINEEEYNEQFF. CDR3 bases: TGTGCCATCAACGAGGAAGAGTACAATGAGCAGTTCTTC.

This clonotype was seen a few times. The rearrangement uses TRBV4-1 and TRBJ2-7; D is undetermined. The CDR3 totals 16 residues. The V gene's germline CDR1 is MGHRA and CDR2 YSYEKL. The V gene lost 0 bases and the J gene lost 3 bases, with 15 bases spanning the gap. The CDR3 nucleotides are TGCGCCAGCAGCCAAGATTTCGCACCGGCAGACTACGAGCAGTACTTC. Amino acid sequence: CASSQDFAPADYEQYF.

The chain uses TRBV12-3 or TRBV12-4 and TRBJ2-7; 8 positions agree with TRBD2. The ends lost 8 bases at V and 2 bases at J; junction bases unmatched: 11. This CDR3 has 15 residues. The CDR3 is CASSFPAGATYEQYF. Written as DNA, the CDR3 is TGTGCCAGCTCTTTCCCAGCGGGGGCCACCTACGAGCAGTACTTC.

This CDR3 reads CASSLWQGPVPGIDEQFF. The CDR3 coding sequence is TGTGCCAGCAGCTTATGGCAGGGACCGGTTCCAGGTATCGATGAGCAGTTCTTC. V gene TRBV7-9 combines with J gene TRBJ2-1; tentatively, D is TRBD1 or TRBD2 (5 bases each). The CDR3 has 18 amino acids. Between the trimmed V and J ends, which lost 2 bases and 8 bases, there was a span of 25 bases. The germline V gene encodes CDR1 SEHNR and CDR2 FQNEAQ (reference sequence). The entire variable domain, with the rest obtained from reference TRBV7-9 and TRBJ2-1, is as follows: DTGVSQNPRHKITKRGQNVTFRCDPISEHNRLYWYRQTLGQGPEFLTYFQNEAQLEKSRLLSDRFSAERPKGSFSTLEIQRTEQGDSAMYLCASSLWQGPVPGIDEQFFGPGTRLTVL.

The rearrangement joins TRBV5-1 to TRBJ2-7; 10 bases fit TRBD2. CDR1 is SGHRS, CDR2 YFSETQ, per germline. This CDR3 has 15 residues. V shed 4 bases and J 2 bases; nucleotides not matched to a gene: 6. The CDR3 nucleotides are TGCGCCAGCAGCCCGTCTAGCGGGGGTGCCTACGAGCAGTACTTC. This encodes CASSPSSGGAYEQYF.

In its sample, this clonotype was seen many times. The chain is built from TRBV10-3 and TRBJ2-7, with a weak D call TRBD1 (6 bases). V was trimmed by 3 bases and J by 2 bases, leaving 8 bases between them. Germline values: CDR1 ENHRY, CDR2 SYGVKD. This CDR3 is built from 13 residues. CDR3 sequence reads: CAISDNRAYEQYF. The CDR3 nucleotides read TGTGCCATCAGTGATAACAGGGCCTACGAGCAGTACTTC.

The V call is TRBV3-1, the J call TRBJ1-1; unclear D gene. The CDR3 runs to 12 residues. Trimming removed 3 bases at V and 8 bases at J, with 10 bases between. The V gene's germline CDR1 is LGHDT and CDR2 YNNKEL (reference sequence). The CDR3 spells CASSHLGGEAFF. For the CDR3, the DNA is TGTGCCAGCAGCCACCTGGGCGGGGAAGCTTTCTTT.

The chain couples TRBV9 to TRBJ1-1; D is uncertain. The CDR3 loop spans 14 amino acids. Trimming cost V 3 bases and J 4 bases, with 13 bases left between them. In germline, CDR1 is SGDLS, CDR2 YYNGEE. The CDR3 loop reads CASSARLGSTEAFF. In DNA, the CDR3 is TGTGCCAGCAGCGCCCGGTTGGGCAGCACTGAAGCTTTCTTT.

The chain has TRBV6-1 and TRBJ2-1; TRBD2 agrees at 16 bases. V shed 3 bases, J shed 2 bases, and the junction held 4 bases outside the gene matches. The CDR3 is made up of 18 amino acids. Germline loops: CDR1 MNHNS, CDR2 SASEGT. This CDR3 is CASSDGTSGGAPYNEQFF. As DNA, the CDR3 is TGTGCCAGCAGTGACGGGACTAGCGGGGGGGCCCCCTACAATGAGCAGTTCTTC.

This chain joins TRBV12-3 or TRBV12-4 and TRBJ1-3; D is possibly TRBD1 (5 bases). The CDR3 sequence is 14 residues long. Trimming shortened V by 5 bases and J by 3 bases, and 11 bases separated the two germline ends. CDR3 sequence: CASSLTGDGNTIYF. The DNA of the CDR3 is TGTGCCAGCAGTCTCACGGGGGATGGAAACACCATATATTTT.

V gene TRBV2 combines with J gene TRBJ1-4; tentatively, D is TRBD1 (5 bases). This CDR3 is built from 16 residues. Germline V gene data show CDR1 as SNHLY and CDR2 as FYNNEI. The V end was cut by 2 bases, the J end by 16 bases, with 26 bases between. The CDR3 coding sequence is TGTGCCAGCAGTGAAAATCAGGGAGTCGGCCTGGGCGAGCCGTTTTTT. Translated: CASSENQGVGLGEPFF.